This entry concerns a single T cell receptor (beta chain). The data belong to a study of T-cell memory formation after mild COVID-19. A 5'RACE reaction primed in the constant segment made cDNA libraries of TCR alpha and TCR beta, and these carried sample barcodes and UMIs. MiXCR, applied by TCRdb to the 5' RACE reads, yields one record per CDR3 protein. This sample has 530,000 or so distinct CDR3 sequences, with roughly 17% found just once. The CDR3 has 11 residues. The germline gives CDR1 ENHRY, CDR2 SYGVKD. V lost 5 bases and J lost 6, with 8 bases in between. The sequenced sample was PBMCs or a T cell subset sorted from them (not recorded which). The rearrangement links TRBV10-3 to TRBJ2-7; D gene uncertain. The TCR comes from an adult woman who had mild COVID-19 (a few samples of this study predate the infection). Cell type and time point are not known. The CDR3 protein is CAISYSGEQYF. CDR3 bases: TGTGCCATCAGTTACTCTGGCGAGCAGTACTTC.